These 28 T cell receptor beta chains were sequenced from one sample in a study of cytomegalovirus exposure and HLA in healthy donors. Clones were read by immunoSEQ multiplex PCR, and TCRdb kept only the in-frame ones, dropping some. The sample lists 150,000 to 200,000 clones, roughly 91% occurring once. Sequencing was carried out using PBMCs. These receptor sequences come from a man between 18 and 35 years old in good health and CMV-seronegative.

V and J are TRBV9 and TRBJ2-2, with 11 bases identical to TRBD2. Germline loops: CDR1 SGDLS, CDR2 YYNGEE. The CDR3 runs 17 residues. V gave up 0 bases and J gave up 4 bases; unmatched junction bases: 5. The CDR3 DNA follows: TGTGCCAGCAGCGTAGGGGGACTAGCGGAAATCACCGGGGAGCTGTTTTTT. Amino acid sequence: CASSVGGLAEITGELFF.

This chain links TRBV11-2 with TRBJ2-7; D remains ambiguous. Deletions cut 3 bases from V and 3 bases from J, with 12 bases between. The CDR3 has 14 amino acids. Germline CDR1 and CDR2: SGHAT and FQNNGV. This CDR3 is CASSFSRGLYEQYF. The CDR3 DNA sequence: TGTGCCAGCAGCTTCAGTCGTGGCCTCTACGAGCAGTACTTC.

The CDR3 sequence is CASSFFGQLNTEAFF. The CDR3, as DNA: TGTGCCAGCAGCTTCTTTGGACAGCTAAACACTGAAGCTTTCTTT. The rearrangement uses TRBV5-6 and TRBJ1-1, with D possibly being TRBD1 (6 bases). Germline values: CDR1 SGHDT, CDR2 YYEEEE. Deletions cut 2 bases from V and 2 bases from J, with 13 bases between. The CDR3 has 15 residues.

J is TRBJ2-1 and V is TRBV5-6, with 7 bases aligning to TRBD2. Germline CDR1 reads SGHDT; CDR2 reads YYEEEE. J was trimmed by 0 bases and V by 4 bases; bases with no gene match: 7. The CDR3 covers 16 residues. This CDR3 is CASSGGLVISYNEQFF. The DNA of the CDR3 is TGTGCCAGCAGCGGCGGACTAGTAATCTCCTACAATGAGCAGTTCTTC.

The CDR3 here is CASSKTGLGDTQYF. In DNA, the CDR3 is TGTGCCAGCAGCAAAACAGGGTTGGGAGATACGCAGTATTTT. V and J are TRBV14 and TRBJ2-3; possible D gene TRBD1, 6 bases. Germline V gene sequence: CDR1 SGHDN, CDR2 FVKESK. The CDR3 spans 14 residues. V lost 5 bases and J 5 bases, leaving 14 bases between the germline ends.

This clone occurred once. The chain couples TRBV29-1 to TRBJ1-4; no definite D call. The ends were cut back, 5 bases at V and 4 bases at J, with 11 bases in the middle. Germline values: CDR1 SQVTM, CDR2 ANQGSEA. The CDR3 is 13 residues long. The CDR3 reads CSVLSGLNEKLFF. The CDR3 nucleotides read TGCAGCGTTCTAAGTGGTCTTAATGAAAAACTGTTTTTT.

In DNA form, the CDR3 reads TGTGCTAGTGGTCCAAGCGGGGGGGCCGCCGGGGAGCTGTTTTTT. As protein: CASGPSGGAAGELFF. The chain uses TRBV12-5 and TRBJ2-2; 10 positions match TRBD2. CDR1 and CDR2 (germline): LGHNT, FRNRAP. There are 15 residues in the CDR3. Germline trimming cut 5 bases from V and 6 bases from J; bases unmatched to any gene: 6.

The chain employs TRBV5-4 and TRBJ2-2, with TRBD2 matching over 11 bases. Germline CDR1 and CDR2: SGHNT and YYREEE (reference sequence). CDR3 length: 15 residues. V shed 5 bases and J 0 bases; nucleotides not matched to a gene: 0. The CDR3 DNA reads TGTGCCAGCAGACTAGCGGGGGCGAACACCGGGGAGCTGTTTTTT. Protein: CASRLAGANTGELFF.

The rearrangement uses TRBV6-5 and TRBJ1-1; D is undetermined. CDR1 MNHEY and CDR2 SVGAGI come from the germline V gene. V lost 0 bases, J lost 6 bases, and 11 bases lay in between. The CDR3 runs 14 residues. In DNA, the CDR3 is TGTGCCAGCAGTTACTCTGACGGGATGGCTGAAGCTTTCTTT. Protein sequence: CASSYSDGMAEAFF.

This clone was observed once. V is TRBV7-2 and J is TRBJ2-7, with TRBD2 as a possible D gene (5 bases). Trimming stripped 1 base from V and 1 base from J, with 14 bases between. Per germline, CDR1 SGHTA and CDR2 FQGNSA. This CDR3 has 16 residues. The CDR3 region is CASSLDVWERSYEQYF. The CDR3 DNA is TGTGCCAGCAGCTTAGATGTGTGGGAGAGATCCTACGAGCAGTACTTC.

The chain has TRBV28 and TRBJ2-7, with 10 bases matching TRBD2. This CDR3 region has 11 residues. Germline V gene lookup returns CDR1 MDHEN and CDR2 SYDVKM. V lost 6 bases to trimming and J lost 11 bases; unmatched junction nucleotides: 4. DNA of the CDR3: TGTGCCAGCAGCTATAGCGGGAGGAAGTACTTC. It yields the protein CASSYSGRKYF.

The chain couples TRBV27 to TRBJ1-1; a possible D gene is TRBD1 (5 bases). CDR3 length: 13 amino acids. Trimming cost V 2 bases and J 6 bases, with 10 bases left between them. Germline lookup yields CDR1 MNHEY and CDR2 SMNVEV (reference sequence). The CDR3 bases are TGTGCCAGCAGTTTAAGGGGTTCCCCTGAAGCTTTCTTT. Protein: CASSLRGSPEAFF.

The V and J genes are TRBV27 and TRBJ2-3; 7 bases agree with TRBD1. Looked up from germline, CDR1 is MNHEY and CDR2 is SMNVEV (reference sequence). The CDR3 has 19 amino acids. Germline trimming cut 3 bases from V and 0 bases from J; bases unmatched to any gene: 15. The CDR3 DNA sequence: TGTGCCAGCAGTTTTTACCCGGACAGGTCCGTGAAGAGCACAGATACGCAGTATTTT. Protein sequence: CASSFYPDRSVKSTDTQYF.

Written as DNA, the CDR3 is TGCGCCAGCAGCCTTTACCTGGGACTAGCGGGGACAGATACGCAGTATTTT. Its translation is CASSLYLGLAGTDTQYF. The chain combines TRBV4-1 with TRBJ2-3, with TRBD2 identical over 13 bases. V trimming: 4 bases; J trimming: 3 bases; junction bases outside the gene matches: 7. CDR3 size: 17 residues. Germline CDR1 and CDR2: MGHRA and YSYEKL.

The chain carries TRBV19 and TRBJ2-2, with D perhaps matching TRBD1 (6 bases). V lost 6 bases and J 6 bases, leaving 14 bases between the germline ends. The CDR3 extends over 14 amino acids. The germline V gene encodes CDR1 LNHDA and CDR2 SQIVND (reference sequence). CDR3 loop: CASSKQGLAGELFF. The CDR3 DNA reads TGTGCCAGTAGCAAACAGGGATTAGCCGGGGAGCTGTTTTTT.

This sequence joins TRBV9 and TRBJ2-3; TRBD2 matches at 8 bases. The ends lost 1 base at V and 4 bases at J; junction bases unmatched: 5. CDR1 is SGDLS and CDR2 is YYNGEE in the germline V gene. This CDR3 has 15 residues. The CDR3 DNA follows: TGTGCCAGCAGCGTAAGCGGGAGCATCCCAGATACGCAGTATTTT. Translated, it gives CASSVSGSIPDTQYF.

The chain links TRBV4-1 to TRBJ2-2; D is undetermined. Deletions cut 4 bases from V and 2 bases from J, with 8 bases between. This CDR3 contains 14 residues. The V gene's germline CDR1 is MGHRA and CDR2 YSYEKL. The CDR3 coding sequence is TGCGCCAGCAGCCTAGTTCCCAACACCGGGGAGCTGTTTTTT. This sequence encodes CASSLVPNTGELFF.

CDR3 residues: CASSPRETNTEAFF. The CDR3 nucleotides read TGTGCCAGCAGTCCCCGGGAGACTAACACTGAAGCTTTCTTT. The chain combines TRBV28 with TRBJ1-1; D gene ambiguous. Germline V gene lookup returns CDR1 MDHEN and CDR2 SYDVKM. This CDR3 has 14 residues. With 5 bases removed from V and 2 bases from J, the gap between germline ends came to 12 bases. Based on the CDR3 plus reference TRBV28 and TRBJ1-1, the full variable domain is DVKVTQSSRYLVKRTGEKVFLECVQDMDHENMFWYRQDPGLGLRLIYFSYDVKMKEKGDIPEGYSVSREKKERFSLILESASTNQTSMYLCASSPRETNTEAFFGQGTRLTVV.

This chain links TRBV28 with TRBJ1-5, with D possibly TRBD1 on 6 matching bases. This CDR3 spans 14 amino acids. Trimming removed 2 bases at V and 3 bases at J, with 8 bases between. Germline V gives CDR1 MDHEN, CDR2 SYDVKM. Written as DNA, the CDR3 is TGTGCCAGCAGTTTAGGACAGCTCAATCAGCCCCAGCATTTT. As protein: CASSLGQLNQPQHF.

This rearrangement joins TRBV6-1 to TRBJ2-7; TRBD1 aligns across 10 bases. Germline V CDR1 and CDR2: MNHNS, SASEGT. This CDR3 contains 16 residues. The V and J ends lost 4 bases and 0 bases, in that order; junction bases with no gene match: 6. CDR3 sequence reads: CASSGGQGLPSYEQYV. The CDR3 DNA follows: TGTGCCAGCAGTGGGGGACAGGGGCTGCCCTCCTACGAGCAGTACGTC.

This chain uses TRBV6-1 with TRBJ2-2, with D maybe TRBD2 (5 bases). Looked up from germline, CDR1 is MNHNS and CDR2 is SASEGT. V lost 3 bases, J lost 1 base, and 9 bases lay in between. The CDR3 spans 15 residues. Here the CDR3 reads CASSESGWNTGELFF. The CDR3 DNA follows: TGTGCCAGCAGTGAGAGCGGATGGAACACCGGGGAGCTGTTTTTT.

The CDR3 region has the DNA TGTGCCAGCAGCTTGGGGAGGTTTAGACTAGCGCAATCCTACGAGCAGTACTTC. It codes for CASSLGRFRLAQSYEQYF. The chain carries TRBV5-8 and TRBJ2-7; TRBD2 matches at 8 bases. Germline CDR1 and CDR2: SGHTS and YDEGEE. Trimming cost V 0 bases and J 1 base; bases outside gene matches: 12. The CDR3 loop spans 18 amino acids.

The chain combines TRBV7-8 with TRBJ2-7; D is ambiguous. The germline gives CDR1 SGHVS, CDR2 FQNEAQ. The CDR3 sequence is 13 residues long. Trimming cost V 7 bases and J 2 bases, with 12 bases left between them. CDR3 sequence reads: CASTEWQAYEQYF. DNA for the CDR3: TGTGCCAGCACCGAGTGGCAGGCCTACGAGCAGTACTTC. Supplemented by reference TRBV7-8 and TRBJ2-7, the full variable domain reads GAGVSQSPRYKVAKRGQDVALRCDPISGHVSLFWYQQALGQGPEFLTYFQNEAQLDKSGLPSDRFFAERPEGSVSTLKIQRTQQEDSAVYLCASTEWQAYEQYFGPGTRLTVT.

This chain joins TRBV4-2 and TRBJ2-1; the D gene is possibly TRBD2 (6 bases). The CDR3 is made up of 16 amino acids. The V gene lost 0 bases and the J gene lost 2 bases, with 11 bases spanning the gap. Germline V gives CDR1 LGHNA, CDR2 YNFKEQ. The CDR3 DNA reads TGTGCCAGCAGCCAAGAGTCTAGCGCAGCCTACAATGAGCAGTTCTTC. It specifies CASSQESSAAYNEQFF.

This sequence joins TRBV18 and TRBJ1-1; D call uncertain. Between the trimmed V and J ends, which lost 3 bases and 0 bases, there was a span of 17 bases. The CDR3 has 17 residues. Germline V CDR1 and CDR2: KGHSH, LQKENI. The CDR3 region is CASSPKTLLPLNTEAFF. For the CDR3, the DNA is TGTGCCAGCTCACCGAAGACCTTACTACCATTGAACACTGAAGCTTTCTTT.

The rearrangement joins TRBV7-2 to TRBJ2-1; 7 bases line up with TRBD2. The CDR3 is made up of 14 amino acids. The germline V gene encodes CDR1 SGHTA and CDR2 FQGNSA. Trimming at V came to 11 bases and at J to 0 bases, leaving 7 bases not matched to a gene. CDR3 loop: CAGGRVSSYNEQFF. In DNA, the CDR3 is TGTGCCGGGGGGAGGGTGAGCTCCTACAATGAGCAGTTCTTC.

This sequence joins TRBV5-1 and TRBJ1-2; 7 nucleotides align to TRBD1. The CDR3 runs 15 residues. In germline, CDR1 is SGHRS, CDR2 YFSETQ. The J segment lost 2 bases and the V segment lost 3 bases, leaving 7 bases of the junction unmatched. The CDR3 DNA is TGCGCCAGCAGCTCTTTACAGGGGCCGAACTATGGCTACACCTTC. Translated, it gives CASSSLQGPNYGYTF.

This sequence joins TRBV6-1 and TRBJ2-7; D is unclear. CDR1 and CDR2 from the germline V gene are MNHNS and SASEGT. The V end was cut by 6 bases, the J end by 2 bases, with 17 bases between. The CDR3 extends over 15 amino acids. The CDR3 DNA reads as TGTGCCAGCAGGCCAGACGGATACCAGGCCTACGAGCAGTACGTC. It codes for CASRPDGYQAYEQYV.